The TCR beta chain under discussion was sequenced for a study of shared clonotypes between healthy human individuals. TCRdb keeps only in-frame clones here, not all; method: immunoSEQ multiplex PCR. The table shows 2 million to 2.5 million clones, with approximately 94% occurring only once. The V gene's germline CDR1 is MGHDK and CDR2 SYGVNS. The CDR3 sequence is 13 residues long. Trimming took off 3 bases at V and 8 bases at J, with 11 bases between the two ends. The J gene is TRBJ2-1, the V gene TRBV25-1; no clear D gene. Sequencing was carried out using naive CD4+ T cells sorted from blood. Subset in this sample: CD45RA+ positively selected. The receptor was isolated from a man younger than 30 in good health. CDR3 residues: CASSEGPPHEQFF. CDR3 sequence (DNA): TGTGCCAGCAGTGAGGGCCCCCCCCATGAGCAGTTCTTC.